These T cell receptor beta chains were read from a single sample in a study of T cell responses to AZD1222 COVID-19 vaccine. Sequencing used immunoSEQ multiplex PCR; TCRdb keeps in-frame clones, though not all of them. The profile covers 100,000 to 130,000 clones, with around nine tenths appearing a single time and 3% to 3.5% taken by the ten largest. The specimen comprised peripheral blood, sampled on day 0 of MenACWY control vaccination. These receptors were obtained from an adult in good health. Both conserved end residues are part of each CDR3. A D gene is named only where the DNA matches it firmly. Rows may omit the clone size; those that give it use once, few, many or a size class.

D: TRBD1; size: once; J: TRBJ1-3; V: TRBV27; DNA: TGTGCCAGCAGTTTATATTGGGGCAGGGGGCACTCTGGAAACACCATATATTTT; CDR3: CASSLYWGRGHSGNTIYF
D: -; size: -; J: TRBJ1-1; V: TRBV13; DNA: TGTGCCAGCAGCTTCGGGGTGTCCACTGAAGCTTTCTTT; CDR3: CASSFGVSTEAFF
D: TRBD1; size: -; J: TRBJ2-7; V: TRBV7-2; DNA: TGTGCCAGCAGCTTCCGGGACAGGTGGGCCGAGCAGTACTTC; CDR3: CASSFRDRWAEQYF
D: -; size: -; J: TRBJ1-1; V: TRBV19; DNA: TGTGCCAGTAAACAAGGATTTAGGAGGGACACTGAAGCTTTCTTT; CDR3: CASKQGFRRDTEAFF
D: -; size: -; J: TRBJ2-5; V: TRBV10-1; DNA: TGCGCCAGCAGTCAAGGACAGTCAGGGGAGACCCAGTACTTC; CDR3: CASSQGQSGETQYF
D: -; size: -; J: TRBJ2-1; V: TRBV20-1; DNA: TGCAGTGCTAGTCACCGGGACGTAAGCTACAATGAGCAGTTCTTC; CDR3: CSASHRDVSYNEQFF
D: TRBD1; size: -; J: TRBJ1-6; V: TRBV2; DNA: TGTGCCAGCAGTCCCCGGGACAGGGTTAATTCACCCCTCCACTTT; CDR3: CASSPRDRVNSPLHF
D: -; size: -; J: TRBJ2-1; V: TRBV29-1; DNA: TGCAGCGTTGTGGAGATCTACAATGAGCAGTTCTTC; CDR3: CSVVEIYNEQFF
D: -; size: -; J: TRBJ1-6; V: TRBV24-1; DNA: TGTGCCACCAGACAAGAAAAGCGACATTTCCTCCCTTCACCCCTCCACTTT; CDR3: CATRQEKRHFLPSPLHF
D: -; size: -; J: TRBJ1-1; V: TRBV7-9; DNA: TGTGCCAGCGGCGGGGGTGGGCCGCCGGCTGAAGCTTTCTTT; CDR3: CASGGGGPPAEAFF